The 14 T cell receptor beta chains listed next were all sequenced from one sample in a study of T cell repertoires in cytomegalovirus infection. MiXCR, run by TCRdb on the reads, gives a single entry per CDR3 protein. Of approximately 100,000 distinct CDR3 sequences in the sample, more than 20% are singletons; the top ten hold approximately 40%. The sequenced material came from CD8+ T cells from PBMCs. All receptors come from a human donor in good health (CMV status not recorded). Some clones in this sample may be carry-over from other donors' samples.

This clonotype showed up just a few times. J is TRBJ2-7 and V is TRBV7-2, with 12 bases lining up with TRBD2. Germline loops: CDR1 SGHTA, CDR2 FQGNSA. After removal of 6 bases from V and 6 bases from J, the junction contained 6 bases not matched to a gene. This CDR3 spans 14 amino acids. CDR3: CASREGLAGREQYF. The CDR3 nucleotides read TGTGCCAGCAGGGAAGGACTAGCGGGGCGCGAGCAGTACTTC.

The chain links TRBV7-9 to TRBJ2-1; D is unclear. Germline assignment: CDR1 SEHNR and CDR2 FQNEAQ (reference sequence). The CDR3 loop spans 15 amino acids. V was shortened by 2 bases and J by 5 bases, with 13 bases between the two germline ends. CDR3 sequence: CASSLTWSENNEQFF. CDR3 DNA: TGTGCCAGCAGCTTAACCTGGTCGGAGAACAATGAGCAGTTCTTC.

This clonotype has just a few counts. V usage is TRBV28 and J usage is TRBJ2-1; TRBD1 is a possible D gene (6 bases). Germline lookup yields CDR1 MDHEN and CDR2 SYDVKM. V lost 6 bases, J lost 10 bases, and 28 bases lay in between. CDR3 length: 17 residues. DNA of the CDR3: TGTGCCAGCAGCCAACCCTTCTCGGTGGGGGTCCAGGGGGAGCAGTTCTTC. Translating gives CASSQPFSVGVQGEQFF.

This clonotype was counted many times. This chain joins TRBV5-4 and TRBJ1-1, with D hard to call. V was shortened by 0 bases and J by 1 base, with 13 bases between the two germline ends. This CDR3 has 16 amino acids. CDR1 and CDR2 from the germline V gene are SGHNT and YYREEE (reference sequence). DNA for the CDR3: TGTGCCAGCAGCTTGGCTGGATACGTCGGGAACACTGAAGCTTTCTTT. Amino acid sequence: CASSLAGYVGNTEAFF.

The chain uses TRBV7-2 and TRBJ2-7; D gene unclear. Trimming removed 2 bases from V and 7 bases from J, with 15 bases in between. Germline CDR1 is SGHTA and CDR2 is FQGNSA. The CDR3 is 14 residues long. The CDR3: CASSLWSLSGEQYF. For the CDR3, the DNA is TGTGCCAGCAGCTTATGGTCCCTGTCTGGGGAGCAGTACTTC.

V usage is TRBV7-4 and J usage is TRBJ1-4; D is undetermined. V was clipped by 5 bases and J by 8 bases, with 12 bases between them. Germline V gene sequence: CDR1 SGHVT, CDR2 SQSDAQ. There are 13 residues in the CDR3. CDR3 sequence: CASSAGALEKLFF. The CDR3 nucleotides are TGTGCCAGCAGCGCCGGCGCACTGGAAAAACTGTTTTTT.

The rearrangement uses TRBV13 and TRBJ2-7; 13 bases are shared with TRBD2. The CDR3 covers 16 residues. The J segment lost 2 bases and the V segment lost 5 bases, leaving 6 bases of the junction unmatched. Germline lookup yields CDR1 PRHDT and CDR2 FYEKMQ (reference sequence). The CDR3 DNA sequence: TGTGCCAGCAGCCCTGCCGGGACTAGCGGGACCTACGAGCAGTACTTC. Residues: CASSPAGTSGTYEQYF.

This chain links TRBV29-1 with TRBJ2-5, with D tentatively TRBD1 (5 bases). CDR3 length equals 14 residues. The V gene lost 0 bases and the J gene lost 1 base, with 9 bases spanning the gap. CDR1 is SQVTM, CDR2 ANQGSEA, per germline. The CDR3 sequence: CSVEDQGVQETQYF. In nucleotides, the CDR3 is TGCAGCGTTGAAGATCAAGGGGTCCAAGAGACCCAGTACTTC.

The sample holds many counts of this clonotype. This chain joins TRBV2 and TRBJ2-1; no definite D call. This CDR3 region has 10 residues. Trimming took off 8 bases at V and 6 bases at J, with 5 bases between the two ends. Germline CDR1 is SNHLY and CDR2 is FYNNEI. The CDR3 nucleotides read TGTGCCAGCCACGGCAATGAGCAGTTCTTC. It yields the protein CASHGNEQFF.

J is TRBJ2-2 and V is TRBV27; 8 bases align to TRBD1. The CDR3 covers 16 residues. Germline-derived CDR1 and CDR2 are MNHEY and SMNVEV (reference sequence). Unmatched junction bases numbered 10, after V lost 5 bases and J lost 5 bases. This chain's CDR3 is CASSPPDRGGTGELFF. DNA for the CDR3: TGTGCCAGCAGTCCCCCCGACAGGGGTGGAACCGGGGAGCTGTTTTTT.

V gene TRBV14 combines with J gene TRBJ1-1, with a possible D match to TRBD1 (6 bases). CDR3 length: 13 residues. Trimming left V 2 bases short and J 4 bases short, with 8 bases between. CDR1 and CDR2 (germline): SGHDN, FVKESK. CDR3 amino acids: CASSQTGPTEAFF. The CDR3 bases are TGTGCCAGCAGCCAAACAGGGCCCACTGAAGCTTTCTTT. Using reference TRBV14 and TRBJ1-1 for the parts outside the CDR3, the full variable domain is EAGVTQFPSHSVIEKGQTVTLRCDPISGHDNLYWYRRVMGKEIKFLLHFVKESKQDESGMPNNRFLAERTGGTYSTLKVQPAELEDSGVYFCASSQTGPTEAFFGQGTRLTVV.

The chain carries TRBV27 and TRBJ2-5; weak D call: TRBD1 (6 bases). Per the germline V gene, CDR1 is MNHEY and CDR2 is SMNVEV (reference sequence). Trimming left V 0 bases short and J 2 bases short, with 7 bases between. This CDR3 spans 14 amino acids. CDR3 amino acids: CASSLSTGQETQYF. CDR3 nucleotides: TGTGCCAGCAGTTTATCGACAGGTCAAGAGACCCAGTACTTC.

The genes are TRBV7-6 and TRBJ1-1, with D perhaps matching TRBD1 (6 bases). CDR3 length: 13 residues. The germline gives CDR1 SGHVS, CDR2 FNYEAQ. V lost 6 bases to trimming and J lost 9 bases, with 17 bases between them. The CDR3 DNA sequence: TGTGCCAGCAGAGCCGTTGGGGGGCATAAAGCTTTCTTT. Translating it yields CASRAVGGHKAFF.

The gene calls are TRBV28 and TRBJ2-7; either TRBD1 or TRBD2 may supply D (5 bases each). The V end lost 10 bases, the J end lost 2 bases, and 18 bases lay between the germline ends. There are 14 residues in the CDR3. CDR1 MDHEN and CDR2 SYDVKM come from the germline V gene. Here the CDR3 reads CATNEGLVAYEQYF. In DNA form, the CDR3 reads TGTGCCACAAACGAGGGGCTCGTGGCCTACGAGCAGTACTTC.